A single sample is the source of the 31 T cell receptor beta chains below, sequenced in a study of radiotherapy plus CTLA-4 blockade in lung cancer (dated by TCRdb to the late 2010s). Receptor amplification or capture employed the immunoSEQ multiplex PCR assay. This is the immuneACCESS table as TCRdb keeps it, with only in-frame sequences that have V and J called. A part of the clones is gone; compared with another copy, unresolved V genes explain less than half, and the rest is unexplained. This sample comprises over 100,000 clones, more than 65% of them detected only once. The ten largest clonotypes hold about 3.3% of the sample. The material sequenced was peripheral blood, taken from a patient treated with radiotherapy plus ipilimumab. These receptors came from a human donor with non-small cell lung cancer that progressed on radiotherapy plus ipilimumab. Some clones in this sample may be carry-over from other donors' samples.

This chain uses TRBV10-3 with TRBJ1-3, with 7 bases matching TRBD1. The CDR3 contains 16 residues. V lost 3 bases and J lost 5; bases outside the gene matches: 10. CDR1 and CDR2 (germline): ENHRY, SYGVKD. This CDR3 reads CAISDQARGRRNTIYF. The DNA of the CDR3 is TGTGCCATCAGTGACCAGGCTAGGGGGCGAAGAAACACCATATATTTT.

J is TRBJ2-1 and V is TRBV5-1, with TRBD2 matching over 12 bases. CDR3 size: 16 residues. Unmatched junction bases numbered 9, after V lost 5 bases and J lost 6 bases. Looked up from germline, CDR1 is SGHRS and CDR2 is YFSETQ. CDR3 amino acids: CASRLAGGPVGNEQFF. Written as DNA, the CDR3 is TGCGCCAGCAGGCTAGCGGGGGGGCCGGTCGGCAATGAGCAGTTCTTC.

The chain couples TRBV5-1 to TRBJ2-2; D is possibly TRBD2 (6 bases). This CDR3 comprises 17 residues. CDR1 and CDR2 (germline): SGHRS, YFSETQ. V was shortened by 4 bases and J by 7 bases, with 23 bases between the two germline ends. As DNA, the CDR3 is TGCGCCAGCAGCCGTCCCGGGACTTCTGGGCGAATCGGGGAGCTGTTTTTT. Its translation is CASSRPGTSGRIGELFF.

The CDR3 here is CASSQVGQVEGNTIYF. Here the CDR3 DNA reads TGTGCCAGCAGCCAAGTGGGACAGGTGGAAGGAAACACCATATATTTT. V gene TRBV4-2 combines with J gene TRBJ1-3; 8 bases align to TRBD1. Per the germline V gene, CDR1 is LGHNA and CDR2 is YNFKEQ. Trimming cost V 1 base and J 4 bases; bases outside gene matches: 6. The CDR3 length is 16 residues.

This chain uses TRBV5-1 with TRBJ1-1, with a weak D call TRBD1 (6 bases). Per the germline V gene, CDR1 is SGHRS and CDR2 is YFSETQ. Trimming left V 1 base short and J 4 bases short, with 14 bases between. The CDR3 contains 15 residues. The CDR3 nucleotides are TGCGCCAGCAGCTTGACAGGGTACCAGGCCACTGAAGCTTTCTTT. It codes for CASSLTGYQATEAFF.

The chain carries TRBV15 and TRBJ1-1; 8 nucleotides align to TRBD1. The CDR3 spans 13 residues. Germline V lookup: CDR1 LNHNV, CDR2 YYDKDF (reference sequence). With 2 bases clipped from V and 6 bases from J, the junction kept 2 bases outside the gene matches. CDR3 residues: CATSRQGAAEAFF. The CDR3 bases are TGTGCCACCAGCAGACAGGGGGCCGCTGAAGCTTTCTTT.

J is TRBJ2-1 and V is TRBV7-9, with 10 nucleotides matching TRBD2. V gave up 2 bases and J gave up 13 bases; unmatched junction bases: 5. In germline, CDR1 is SEHNR, CDR2 FQNEAQ (reference sequence). The CDR3 covers 13 residues. The chain's CDR3 is CASSLLTSGFQFF. The CDR3 DNA reads TGTGCCAGCAGCTTACTGACTAGCGGGTTCCAGTTCTTC.

The J gene is TRBJ2-5, the V gene TRBV11-3, with 7 nucleotides matching TRBD1. V shed 4 bases, J shed 0 bases, and the junction held 2 bases outside the gene matches. Germline V gives CDR1 SGHNT, CDR2 YENEEA. The CDR3 is 14 residues long. The CDR3 nucleotides read TGTGCCAGCAGCTCGGGACAGAACCAAGAGACCCAGTACTTC. It translates to CASSSGQNQETQYF.

The V call is TRBV25-1, the J call TRBJ1-4; TRBD1 is a possible D gene (6 bases). This CDR3 has 12 residues. V was shortened by 10 bases and J by 6 bases, with 12 bases between the two germline ends. Germline loops: CDR1 MGHDK, CDR2 SYGVNS. The CDR3 here is CATSQGDEKLFF. In DNA form, the CDR3 reads TGTGCCACCTCACAGGGAGATGAAAAACTGTTTTTT.

The chain couples TRBV4-1 to TRBJ1-1; perhaps TRBD1 as D (6 bases). The CDR3 extends over 18 amino acids. V was trimmed by 0 bases and J by 2 bases, leaving 19 bases between them. Germline CDR1 is MGHRA and CDR2 is YSYEKL. The CDR3 loop is CASSQDQGSRVLNTEAFF. The CDR3 DNA follows: TGCGCCAGCAGCCAAGATCAGGGGTCGAGAGTTTTAAACACTGAAGCTTTCTTT.

The V and J genes are TRBV9 and TRBJ2-1; TRBD1 or TRBD2 may be the D gene (5 bases each). Germline CDR1 SGDLS, CDR2 YYNGEE. V lost 0 bases to trimming and J lost 4 bases, with 17 bases between them. The CDR3 covers 17 residues. The CDR3 DNA follows: TGTGCCAGCAGCGTAGCCCCCACCGGGACGGATTACAATGAGCAGTTCTTC. It codes for CASSVAPTGTDYNEQFF.

The V gene is TRBV18, the J gene TRBJ2-7, with TRBD1 matching over 9 bases. Germline-derived CDR1 and CDR2 are KGHSH and LQKENI. V lost 3 bases and J lost 3; bases outside the gene matches: 6. This CDR3 is 15 amino acids long. The CDR3 DNA sequence: TGTGCCAGCTCACCGTCTCGGGACAGGGTCTACGAGCAGTACTTC. Residues: CASSPSRDRVYEQYF.

V and J are TRBV7-9 and TRBJ1-1; 7 nucleotides line up with TRBD1. In germline, CDR1 is SEHNR, CDR2 FQNEAQ (reference sequence). V shed 5 bases and J 0 bases; nucleotides not matched to a gene: 6. The CDR3 covers 15 residues. The CDR3 region is CASSPWTGMNTEAFF. The CDR3 nucleotides read TGTGCCAGCAGCCCCTGGACAGGAATGAACACTGAAGCTTTCTTT.

V is TRBV20-1 and J is TRBJ2-5; no clear D gene. The germline gives CDR1 DFQATT, CDR2 SNEGSKA (reference sequence). The CDR3 extends over 11 amino acids. V shed 0 bases and J shed 1 base, with 0 bases lying between them. Written as DNA, the CDR3 is TGCAGTGCTAGAGACCAAGAGACCCAGTACTTC. Its translation is CSARDQETQYF.

This clone has only one observation. Here the CDR3 reads CASSLRDRGLRGNEKLFF. CDR3 sequence (DNA): TGTGCCAGCAGCCTCCGGGACAGGGGGCTCCGTGGTAATGAAAAACTGTTTTTT. The J gene is TRBJ1-4, the V gene TRBV5-4, with TRBD1 matching 12 bases. Trimming took 4 bases from V and 4 from J; bases not matched to a gene: 11. Germline CDR1 reads SGHNT; CDR2 reads YYREEE (reference sequence). This CDR3 comprises 18 residues.

The chain joins TRBV11-2 to TRBJ2-1; D may correspond to TRBD1 or TRBD2 (6 bases each). The CDR3 is 18 residues long. Trimming left V 0 bases short and J 2 bases short, with 17 bases between. CDR1 is SGHAT, CDR2 FQNNGV, per germline. CDR3 sequence: CASSLDRYGGDTYNEQFF. CDR3 DNA sequence: TGTGCCAGCAGCTTAGATAGGTATGGCGGGGACACCTACAATGAGCAGTTCTTC.

The rearrangement links TRBV5-1 to TRBJ1-2, with 9 bases lining up with TRBD1. The CDR3 consists of 16 residues. From germline, CDR1 is SGHRS and CDR2 YFSETQ. V lost 4 bases and J lost 5; bases outside the gene matches: 12. CDR3 region: CASSPGTGGALYGYTF. The DNA of the CDR3 is TGCGCCAGCAGCCCCGGTACAGGGGGCGCTCTTTATGGCTACACCTTC.

V gene TRBV11-1 combines with J gene TRBJ1-2, with 8 bases fitting TRBD1. The V gene end was trimmed by 2 bases and the J gene end by 4 bases; junction bases not matched to a gene: 6. Germline CDR1 is SGHAT and CDR2 is FQDESV (reference sequence). This CDR3 region has 15 residues. This CDR3 is CASSLTGTGLYGYTF. CDR3 in DNA: TGTGCCAGCAGCTTAACCGGGACAGGCCTCTATGGCTACACCTTC.

The rearrangement links TRBV4-2 to TRBJ1-2; D unclear. Germline V gene data show CDR1 as LGHNA and CDR2 as YNFKEQ. Deletions cut 0 bases from V and 7 bases from J, with 12 bases between. This CDR3 has 14 amino acids. Written as DNA, the CDR3 is TGTGCCAGCAGCCAAGATTATCACATCCGTGGCTACACCTTC. Protein product: CASSQDYHIRGYTF.

This clone was counted between two and nine times. J is TRBJ1-2 and V is TRBV9, with no clear D. Trimming shortened V by 0 bases and J by 6 bases, and 9 bases separated the two germline ends. CDR1 is SGDLS and CDR2 is YYNGEE in the germline V gene. This CDR3 comprises 13 residues. In nucleotides, the CDR3 is TGTGCCAGCAGCGTAGCCGGGAAGGATGGCTACACCTTC. Protein: CASSVAGKDGYTF.

This rearrangement joins TRBV9 to TRBJ2-1; no reliable D call. Trimming took off 7 bases at V and 2 bases at J, with 13 bases between the two ends. CDR3 length: 14 residues. Germline CDR1 SGDLS, CDR2 YYNGEE. CDR3 DNA: TGTGCCAGCTCGCTTCGGACGGCCTACAATGAGCAGTTCTTC. Translated: CASSLRTAYNEQFF. Supplemented by reference TRBV9 and TRBJ2-1, the full variable domain reads DSGVTQTPKHLITATGQRVTLRCSPRSGDLSVYWYQQSLDQGLQFLIQYYNGEERAKGNILERFSAQQFPDLHSELNLSSLELGDSALYFCASSLRTAYNEQFFGPGTRLTVL.

The genes are TRBV7-2 and TRBJ2-7, with 7 bases lining up with TRBD2. The CDR3 runs to 15 residues. Germline loops: CDR1 SGHTA, CDR2 FQGNSA. Germline trimming cut 1 base from V and 2 bases from J; bases unmatched to any gene: 5. In DNA form, the CDR3 reads TGTGCCAGCAGCTTAGGGCGGGGGTTAACCTACGAGCAGTACTTC. Residues: CASSLGRGLTYEQYF.

The chain recombines TRBV5-1 with TRBJ1-1, with 7 positions matching TRBD1. This CDR3 comprises 15 residues. Germline-derived CDR1 and CDR2 are SGHRS and YFSETQ. The ends lost 4 bases at V and 4 bases at J; junction bases unmatched: 10. CDR3 sequence reads: CASSPDGRGGTEAFF. For the CDR3, the DNA is TGCGCCAGCAGCCCGGACGGCAGGGGGGGCACTGAAGCTTTCTTT.

CDR3 nucleotide sequence: TGCGCCAGCCACGAGGGGAGCTCCTATAATTCACCCCTCCACTTT. Translation gives CASHEGSSYNSPLHF. The chain couples TRBV5-1 to TRBJ1-6; TRBD1 might be the D (5 bases). Looked up from germline, CDR1 is SGHRS and CDR2 is YFSETQ. CDR3 length equals 15 residues. Trimming took off 7 bases at V and 0 bases at J, with 11 bases between the two ends.

J is TRBJ1-3 and V is TRBV5-1, with D unresolved. The V gene lost 0 bases and the J gene lost 0 bases, with 10 bases spanning the gap. From germline, CDR1 is SGHRS and CDR2 YFSETQ. This CDR3 region has 16 residues. Written as DNA, the CDR3 is TGCGCCAGCAGCTTGGAATCGGTATACTCTGGAAACACCATATATTTT. Its translation is CASSLESVYSGNTIYF.

The V call is TRBV7-2, the J call TRBJ2-7; D ambiguous. Germline V lookup: CDR1 SGHTA, CDR2 FQGNSA. V was cut by 2 bases and J by 3 bases, with 14 bases left in between. The CDR3 contains 15 residues. The CDR3 here is CASSLQIARDYEQYF. The CDR3 nucleotides are TGTGCCAGCAGCTTACAGATCGCCCGCGACTACGAGCAGTACTTC.

V gene TRBV11-2 combines with J gene TRBJ1-1, with 11 bases that match TRBD1. The V gene's germline CDR1 is SGHAT and CDR2 FQNNGV. The CDR3 has 16 amino acids. V shed 5 bases, J shed 3 bases, and the junction held 8 bases outside the gene matches. The CDR3 nucleotides read TGTGCCAGCAGCCATCGGACAGGGGGCTCCCACACTGAAGCTTTCTTT. Translation: CASSHRTGGSHTEAFF.

As for this clone: A junction boundary mismatches the germline segment, possibly from a read error. The chain links TRBV7-7 to TRBJ2-5, with D possibly TRBD2 on 6 matching bases. This CDR3 has 13 residues. Germline V CDR1 and CDR2: SSHAT, FNYEAQ (reference sequence). CDR3 sequence (DNA): TGTGCTAGCAGCCTTGGGAGGCAAGAGACCCAGTACTTC. Its protein product is CASSLGRQETQYF. Using reference TRBV7-7 and TRBJ2-5 for the parts outside the CDR3, the full variable domain is GAGVSQSPRYKVTKRGQDVTLRCDPISSHATLYWYQQALGQGPEFLTYFNYEAQPDKSGLPSDRFSAERPEGSISTLTIQRTEQRDSAMYRCASSLGRQETQYFGPGTRLLVL.

This clone was seen only once. V gene TRBV6-6 combines with J gene TRBJ1-5; the D gene is possibly TRBD1 (5 bases). V dropped 2 bases and J dropped 7 bases, with 12 bases sitting between them. The V gene's germline CDR1 is MNHNY and CDR2 SVGAGI (reference sequence). The CDR3 loop spans 14 amino acids. The CDR3 spells CASSYPDRSQPQHF. In DNA, the CDR3 is TGTGCCAGCAGTTACCCAGACAGATCGCAGCCCCAGCATTTT.

This chain connects TRBV9 to TRBJ2-1; weak D call: TRBD2 (6 bases). CDR3 length: 16 amino acids. In germline, CDR1 is SGDLS, CDR2 YYNGEE. V gave up 3 bases and J gave up 4 bases, with 17 bases separating them. CDR3 nucleotides: TGTGCCAGCAGCGGAATACTAGCACCACTTTACAATGAGCAGTTCTTC. Translated, it gives CASSGILAPLYNEQFF.

The chain uses TRBV28 and TRBJ1-2; unclear D gene. With 6 bases removed from V and 5 bases from J, the gap between germline ends came to 22 bases. This CDR3 is 16 amino acids long. Germline values: CDR1 MDHEN, CDR2 SYDVKM. Here the CDR3 DNA reads TGTGCCAGCAGCATTCCTGCCCAAGAGACGGTATATGGCTACACCTTC. Its protein product is CASSIPAQETVYGYTF.